These 25 T cell receptor beta chains were all obtained from the same sample, sequenced in a study of cytomegalovirus exposure and HLA in healthy donors (dated by TCRdb to 2016 to 2017). Libraries were prepared through the immunoSEQ multiplex PCR assay. For the multiplex PCR, a mixture combining 60 forward primers for TCR Vbeta segments and 13 reverse primers for TCR Jbeta segments was used. As stored in TCRdb, this immuneACCESS dataset retains in-frame rearrangements with V and J assigned. A fraction of the clones does not appear; measured against another copy, unresolved V genes explain less than half of the discrepancy, and the remainder lacks a known reason. The sample records 150,000 or so clones, 65% to 85% of which are singletons. The ten biggest clones cover approximately 3.4% of the sample. Sequencing input: PBMCs. Receptors were obtained from a woman between 50 and 59 years old in good health and CMV-seropositive.

V is TRBV18 and J is TRBJ2-7; no reliable D call. Germline loops: CDR1 KGHSH, CDR2 LQKENI. The CDR3 sequence is 13 residues long. Trimming took 1 base from V and 6 from J, leaving 10 bases between them. The CDR3 loop is CASSPLADREQYF. For the CDR3, the DNA is TGTGCCAGCTCACCACTGGCGGATCGCGAGCAGTACTTC.

The chain joins TRBV27 to TRBJ2-3; D is unclear. V was clipped by 9 bases and J by 5 bases, with 12 bases between them. The CDR3 is made up of 12 amino acids. CDR1 is MNHEY and CDR2 is SMNVEV in the germline V gene (reference sequence). The CDR3 nucleotides are TGTGCCAGTCCCCCTAATGTAGATACGCAGTATTTT. Translated: CASPPNVDTQYF.

This chain's CDR3 is CASSRQGDTEAFF. In nucleotides, the CDR3 is TGCGCCAGCAGCCGACAGGGGGACACTGAAGCTTTCTTT. The chain employs TRBV4-3 and TRBJ1-1; 9 bases line up with TRBD1. V shed 4 bases, J shed 3 bases, and the junction held 0 bases outside the gene matches. Germline loops: CDR1 LGHNA, CDR2 YSLEER. The CDR3 totals 13 residues.

V and J are TRBV11-2 and TRBJ1-1; D gene uncertain. The CDR3 totals 13 residues. The germline CDR1 and CDR2 sequences are SGHAT and FQNNGV. V was shortened by 2 bases and J by 1 base, with 5 bases between the two germline ends. Written as DNA, the CDR3 is TGTGCCAGCAGCTTACGGGGGAACACTGAAGCTTTCTTT. Protein product: CASSLRGNTEAFF.

This clone occurred a few times. This chain uses TRBV11-2 with TRBJ2-3, with 8 positions matching TRBD1. Losses at the gene ends were 3 bases for V and 13 bases for J; bases not matched to a gene: 9. From germline, CDR1 is SGHAT and CDR2 FQNNGV. This CDR3 is built from 13 residues. Here the CDR3 reads CASSLGSDRDEYF. The CDR3 nucleotides are TGTGCCAGCAGCTTGGGTTCGGACAGGGATGAGTATTTT.

The rearrangement joins TRBV19 to TRBJ1-3, with 8 bases aligning to TRBD1. Germline assignment: CDR1 LNHDA and CDR2 SQIVND (reference sequence). This CDR3 contains 16 residues. Trimming cost V 5 bases and J 0 bases; bases outside gene matches: 6. In nucleotides, the CDR3 is TGTGCCAGTAGTCGACAGGGGATGAGCTCTGGAAACACCATATATTTT. This sequence encodes CASSRQGMSSGNTIYF.

As DNA, the CDR3 is TGTGCCAGCAGTTACTCGGGACAGGGAAGGCCGTATTTT. As protein: CASSYSGQGRPYF. The V gene is TRBV6-5, the J gene TRBJ2-3; 9 bases are a match to TRBD1. The CDR3 runs 13 residues. Germline lookup yields CDR1 MNHEY and CDR2 SVGAGI. V lost 0 bases and J lost 14; bases outside the gene matches: 6.

V usage is TRBV5-6 and J usage is TRBJ2-7, with D maybe TRBD1 (7 bases). The CDR3 contains 13 residues. V lost 4 bases, J lost 3 bases, and 11 bases lay in between. Germline assignment: CDR1 SGHDT and CDR2 YYEEEE. Here the CDR3 reads CASSVQGGYEQYF. CDR3 in DNA: TGTGCCAGCAGCGTCCAGGGGGGCTACGAGCAGTACTTC.

This rearrangement joins TRBV4-3 to TRBJ2-3; 8 bases agree with TRBD2. This CDR3 region has 19 residues. V lost 0 bases and J lost 0; bases outside the gene matches: 11. Germline V gene sequence: CDR1 LGHNA, CDR2 YSLEER. The CDR3 DNA follows: TGCGCCAGCAGCCAAGACCCACCTGCGGGGGGTGCCAGCACAGATACGCAGTATTTT. This codes for CASSQDPPAGGASTDTQYF.

On this clone itself: One junction end does not reproduce the germline sequence, and a read error may be involved. This chain links TRBV30 with TRBJ2-4; perhaps TRBD2 as D (6 bases). The germline V gene encodes CDR1 GTSNPN and CDR2 SVGIG (reference sequence). The CDR3 spans 13 residues. The CDR3 DNA reads TGTGCCTGGAGCGGGGGAGGCAAAAACAGTCAGTACTTC. Protein product: CAWSGGGKNSQYF. Looking up the rest from reference TRBV30 and TRBJ2-4 gives the full variable domain: SQTIHQWPATLVQPVGSPLSLECTVEGTSNPNLYWYRQAAGRGLQLLFYSVGIGQISSEVPQNLSASRPQDRQFILSSKKLLLSDSGFYLCAWSGGGKNSQYFGAGTRLSVL.

J is TRBJ1-2 and V is TRBV7-2; TRBD1 agrees at 7 bases. This CDR3 region has 16 residues. Germline assignment: CDR1 SGHTA and CDR2 FQGNSA. With 2 bases clipped from V and 10 bases from J, the junction kept 16 bases outside the gene matches. In nucleotides, the CDR3 is TGTGCCAGCAGCTTAAGGTTCGGCAGGGGGGAACTCCCCTACACCTTC. This gives the protein CASSLRFGRGELPYTF.

This chain joins TRBV29-1 and TRBJ1-2; 7 nucleotides agree with TRBD1. After removal of 6 bases from V and 4 bases from J, the junction contained 8 bases not matched to a gene. This CDR3 is built from 13 residues. Germline CDR1 is SQVTM and CDR2 is ANQGSEA. DNA for the CDR3: TGCAGCGTAGAAAGGGGGCGCGGCTATGGCTACACCTTC. It translates to CSVERGRGYGYTF.

The chain is built from TRBV19 and TRBJ1-5; D is perhaps TRBD1 (5 bases). In germline, CDR1 is LNHDA, CDR2 SQIVND (reference sequence). The V end lost 8 bases, the J end lost 0 bases, and 20 bases lay between the germline ends. CDR3 length: 17 residues. DNA of the CDR3: TGTGCCAGTGGTAGTATAGGGACTCCTTCTAGCAATCAGCCCCAGCATTTT. This codes for CASGSIGTPSSNQPQHF. The full variable domain, with the rest looked up from reference TRBV19 and TRBJ1-5, is DGGITQSPKYLFRKEGQNVTLSCEQNLNHDAMYWYRQDPGQGLRLIYYSQIVNDFQKGDIAEGYSVSREKKESFPLTVTSAQKNPTAFYLCASGSIGTPSSNQPQHFGDGTRLSIL.

This clone was counted a single time. V and J are TRBV5-8 and TRBJ1-1, with 9 bases aligning to TRBD1. The CDR3 loop spans 14 amino acids. V lost 4 bases to trimming and J lost 10 bases; unmatched junction nucleotides: 11. CDR1 and CDR2 (germline): SGHTS, YDEGEE. CDR3 sequence (DNA): TGTGCCAGCAGCCCGGACAGGGGATTTCCTCGAGCTTTCTTT. Residues: CASSPDRGFPRAFF. Drawing the rest from reference TRBV5-8 and TRBJ1-1, the complete variable domain is EAGVTQSPTHLIKTRGQQATLRCSPISGHTSVYWYQQALGLGLQFLLWYDEGEERNRGNFPPRFSGRQFPNYSSELNVNALELEDSALYLCASSPDRGFPRAFFGQGTRLTVV.

This chain uses TRBV28 with TRBJ1-2; the D is unclear. The V gene's germline CDR1 is MDHEN and CDR2 SYDVKM. This CDR3 region has 12 residues. Trimming took off 3 bases at V and 4 bases at J, with 6 bases between the two ends. The CDR3: CASSFQVYGYTF. DNA of the CDR3: TGTGCCAGCAGTTTTCAGGTCTATGGCTACACCTTC.

This clone was observed a handful of times. The chain links TRBV7-6 to TRBJ1-1; D might be TRBD1 (5 bases). The CDR3 is 14 amino acids. Germline CDR1 is SGHVS and CDR2 is FNYEAQ. Trimming cost V 0 bases and J 5 bases, with 10 bases left between them. The DNA of the CDR3 is TGTGCCAGCAGCTTAGCAGGGGCCGGGACTGAAGCTTTCTTT. As protein: CASSLAGAGTEAFF.

The chain carries TRBV11-1 and TRBJ1-3; D remains ambiguous. Germline V gives CDR1 SGHAT, CDR2 FQDESV (reference sequence). Deletions cut 5 bases from V and 3 bases from J, with 8 bases between. The CDR3 spans 13 residues. The DNA for the CDR3 is TGTGCCAGCAGCAACCGAGATGGAAACACCATATATTTT. Encoded protein: CASSNRDGNTIYF.

The genes are TRBV15 and TRBJ2-7; 8 positions match TRBD1. Germline loops: CDR1 LNHNV, CDR2 YYDKDF (reference sequence). V lost 9 bases to trimming and J lost 3 bases; unmatched junction nucleotides: 4. The CDR3 spans 12 residues. CDR3 region: CATGQGGYEQYF. Here the CDR3 DNA reads TGTGCCACTGGACAGGGCGGCTACGAGCAGTACTTC.

The chain carries TRBV6-5 and TRBJ2-3; TRBD2 might be the D (6 bases). The V end lost 2 bases, the J end lost 6 bases, and 15 bases lay between the germline ends. The length of the CDR3 is 15 residues. Germline V lookup: CDR1 MNHEY, CDR2 SVGAGI. CDR3 loop: CASSYLRDLGDTQYF. CDR3 sequence (DNA): TGTGCCAGCAGTTACCTCCGGGACTTAGGGGATACGCAGTATTTT.

The CDR3 protein is CASSRGGLNTEAFF. CDR3 coding DNA: TGTGCCAGCAGTCGGGGGGGCCTGAACACTGAAGCTTTCTTT. The gene calls are TRBV27 and TRBJ1-1, with D perhaps matching TRBD1 (6 bases). CDR1 MNHEY and CDR2 SMNVEV come from the germline V gene (reference sequence). The ends were cut back, 5 bases at V and 0 bases at J, with 10 bases in the middle. This CDR3 region has 14 residues.

J is TRBJ2-2 and V is TRBV2, with 9 bases matching TRBD1. CDR3 size: 14 residues. The germline V gene has CDR1 SNHLY and CDR2 FYNNEI. The V and J ends lost 1 base and 7 bases, in that order; junction bases with no gene match: 1. This CDR3 is CASSEGTGVGELFF. The DNA for the CDR3 is TGTGCCAGCAGTGAAGGGACAGGGGTCGGGGAGCTGTTTTTT.

The chain combines TRBV11-2 with TRBJ2-3; D is undetermined. This CDR3 has 12 residues. Per the germline V gene, CDR1 is SGHAT and CDR2 is FQNNGV. The V end lost 5 bases, the J end lost 3 bases, and 6 bases lay between the germline ends. The CDR3 nucleotides read TGTGCCAGCAGCGGAGAGACAGATACGCAGTATTTT. This gives the protein CASSGETDTQYF.

The chain joins TRBV6-5 to TRBJ2-3; 7 nucleotides match TRBD1. J was trimmed by 9 bases and V by 4 bases; bases with no gene match: 4. Germline V gives CDR1 MNHEY, CDR2 SVGAGI. This CDR3 has 12 amino acids. For the CDR3, the DNA is TGTGCCAGCAGTTCCGACAGGGTGACGCAGTATTTT. Translation gives CASSSDRVTQYF.

This clone was recorded a few times. The chain couples TRBV6-6 to TRBJ1-2; D perhaps matches TRBD1 (5 bases). Trimming pared 6 bases from V and 6 bases from J, leaving 17 bases between. The CDR3 consists of 14 residues. In germline, CDR1 is MNHNY, CDR2 SVGAGI (reference sequence). Here the CDR3 reads CASRWLQVEDGYTF. The CDR3 region has the DNA TGTGCCAGCAGATGGTTACAGGTAGAAGATGGCTACACCTTC.

V is TRBV5-1 and J is TRBJ2-1; the match to TRBD2 covers 7 bases. The CDR3 is made up of 16 amino acids. With V trimmed by 3 bases and J by 4 bases, 10 bases remained unmatched. Germline loops: CDR1 SGHRS, CDR2 YFSETQ. CDR3 region: CASSSGTNLVYNEQFF. DNA of the CDR3: TGCGCCAGCAGCTCCGGGACTAACCTAGTTTACAATGAGCAGTTCTTC. Based on the CDR3 plus reference TRBV5-1 and TRBJ2-1, the full variable domain is KAGVTQTPRYLIKTRGQQVTLSCSPISGHRSVSWYQQTPGQGLQFLFEYFSETQRNKGNFPGRFSGRQFSNSRSEMNVSTLELGDSALYLCASSSGTNLVYNEQFFGPGTRLTVL.